This T cell receptor (beta chain) was profiled in a study of CD8+CD57+ T cells in acquired aplastic anemia (dated by TCRdb to 2017 to 2018). Background on the whole study: Extracted DNA from sorted CD4+ and CD8+ cells averaged 3.2 ug, ranging from roughly 0.17 to 30 ug. A CD8+CD57+ expansion meant a frequency higher than the mean frequency seen in healthy subjects.

Expansion of CD8+CD57+ cells had been shown by flow cytometry in the patients chosen for sequencing. Every patient had a diagnosis of severe acquired aplastic anemia based on International Study of Aplastic Anemia and Agranulocytosis and Camitta criteria. No patient had received any therapy when blood was sampled. The study deep-sequenced TCR repertoires of sorted CD4+ and CD8+ blood T cells from severe aplastic anemia patients and healthy subjects. In the USA, patient enrollment took place under clinicaltrials.gov protocols 00001620, 01623167, 00001397, 00071045, 00081523 and 00961064. Ficoll-Paque density gradient centrifugation was used to isolate peripheral blood mononuclear cells. Before DNA was extracted, CD4+ and CD8+ T cells were sorted using either FACS or magnetic beads. Comment on this clonotype: This clone's antigen is unknown. Given a much more abundant clone one base away, this may be a read error.

General conclusions and limits of the study: CD8+ Simpson's diversity did not differ significantly between patients and healthy controls (P=0.060). Around 30 CD8+ CDR3 sequences were shared between patients and controls but appeared highly expressed in patients and within their immunodominant clones.

The germline V gene supplies CDR1 SGHVS and CDR2 FNYEAQ. Including cysteine and phenylalanine, the CDR3 has 17 amino acids. The only DNA kept is the CDR3, 51 bases in frame from the first base. V is clipped by 4 bases and J by 12 bases, and the sequence between their germline boundaries is 27 bases long. TCR beta VDJ combination and CDR3 sequence profiling used genomic DNA as the template. TCR repertoire sequencing was run on an Illumina HiSeq 2000. In the paper's pipeline: Repertoire assessment relied on Simpson's diversity index, CDR3 size and DJ length profiles, and TRBV/TRBJ rearrangement plots. Whichever DNA sequence was most abundant in the deep sequencing data was defined as the immunodominant clone. CDR3 amino acid sequences were screened for sharing across subjects and compared with published repertoires and the VDJdb database. TCRdb reworked the public reads: Q25 trimming with fastp, MiXCR clone assembly, productive beta chains retained. Rows with a matching CDR3 protein are joined into one entry that keeps the most common DNA and genes. These V and J calls are TCRdb output, not the study's own analysis. The sample records 150,000 to 200,000 distinct CDR3 sequences, around 50% of which are singletons. The ten most abundant clones make up more than 1% of the sample.

The sequenced material came from sorted CD4+, CD8+, or CD8+CD57+ T cells (not recorded which) from PBMCs. This chain joins TRBV7-6 to TRBJ1-4; the D gene is perhaps TRBD1, from 6 matching bases. The TCR was taken from a human donor with aplastic anemia. The CDR3 region reads CASSYTGTKGVGEELFF. The nucleotide sequence is TGTGCCAGCAGCTATACCGGGACAAAAGGGGTTGGGGAAGAACTGTTTTTT.